A single sample is the source of the 19 T cell receptor beta chains below, sequenced in a study of T cells after yellow fever vaccination (dated by TCRdb to the late 2010s). The treatment or condition label on this specimen signifies: live attenuated yellow fever vaccine strain. The method was 5' RACE. The listed sequencing device is Illumina HiSeq 2500. The public reads were quality trimmed at Q25 with fastp and then assembled into clones with MiXCR by TCRdb, keeping productive beta chains. CDR3 protein duplicates are merged, each entry listing the most common genes and DNA. This sample comprises around 4,800 distinct CDR3 sequences, 6% to 8% of them detected only once. Of the sample, roughly 1.5% is held by the ten largest clones. The sequencing here drew on PBMCs, either bulk or a sorted T-cell subset (CD4+, CD8+, memory, or dextramer-sorted; not recorded which), taken 15 days after the yellow fever booster vaccination. These receptors were obtained from a young man who received the YFV17D yellow fever vaccine.

This clonotype came up a few times. This chain connects TRBV7-6 to TRBJ2-7; 11 bases fit TRBD2. The CDR3 consists of 15 residues. Trimming at V came to 5 bases and at J to 3 bases, leaving 6 bases not matched to a gene. The germline V gene encodes CDR1 SGHVS and CDR2 FNYEAQ. The CDR3 bases are TGTGCCAGCAGCCTCGGGACTAGCGGTGTCTACGAGCAGTACTTC. Its protein is CASSLGTSGVYEQYF.

Sample share makes this clonotype medium-sized. The chain links TRBV10-3 to TRBJ2-6; tentative D call: TRBD1 (6 bases). The V and J ends lost 4 bases and 0 bases respectively, with 13 bases between them. There are 17 residues in the CDR3. Germline V gives CDR1 ENHRY, CDR2 SYGVKD. Here the CDR3 DNA reads TGTGCCATCAGTGGACGACAGGAAAACTCTGGGGCCAACGTCCTGACTTTC. It encodes CAISGRQENSGANVLTF.

Comments on this clonotype: An end of the junction does not agree with germline; a read error may underlie this. V and J are TRBV3-1 and TRBJ2-7; the D gene is possibly TRBD2 (7 bases). Germline V lookup: CDR1 LGHDT, CDR2 YNNKEL (reference sequence). CDR3 length: 18 residues. The CDR3 DNA reads TGTGCCTGCAGCCCCCAAGGGCCTAGCGCGGGGGACACCTACGAGCAGTACTTC. Its protein product is CACSPQGPSAGDTYEQYF.

By proportion, this clonotype is medium-sized. The chain uses TRBV2 and TRBJ2-3; 11 bases agree with TRBD2. The V gene end was trimmed by 2 bases and the J gene end by 8 bases; junction bases not matched to a gene: 6. Looked up from germline, CDR1 is SNHLY and CDR2 is FYNNEI. The length of the CDR3 is 15 residues. CDR3 in DNA: TGTGCCAGCAGTGAATGGCTAGCGGGAGGAGGTACGCAGTATTTT. This codes for CASSEWLAGGGTQYF.

By proportion, this clonotype is medium-sized. The chain uses TRBV20-1 and TRBJ2-1; TRBD2 matches 8 bases. Per the germline V gene, CDR1 is DFQATT and CDR2 is SNEGSKA (reference sequence). V gave up 8 bases and J gave up 8 bases; unmatched junction bases: 14. This CDR3 has 14 residues. The CDR3 DNA is TGCAGTCTTAGTGGAGCCCAACTAGCGGATGAGCAGTTCTTC. This sequence encodes CSLSGAQLADEQFF.

In its sample, this clonotype is medium-sized. The V call is TRBV3-1, the J call TRBJ2-7; no clear D. Looked up from germline, CDR1 is LGHDT and CDR2 is YNNKEL (reference sequence). The CDR3 has 16 amino acids. Trimming removed 1 base from V and 5 bases from J, with 18 bases in between. The CDR3 DNA sequence: TGTGCCAGCAGCCAAGGGATAGGCTCTAGACTCGACGAGCAGTACTTC. It specifies CASSQGIGSRLDEQYF.

By its share, this clonotype is medium-sized. The CDR3 reads CASSPRQGVATNEKLFF. For the CDR3, the DNA is TGTGCCAGCAGCCCCCGACAGGGGGTCGCAACTAATGAAAAACTGTTTTTT. The V and J genes are TRBV27 and TRBJ1-4; 9 bases fit TRBD1. CDR3 length: 17 residues. The ends lost 6 bases at V and 0 bases at J; junction bases unmatched: 8. Germline V gene lookup returns CDR1 MNHEY and CDR2 SMNVEV (reference sequence). Variable domain in full (rest from reference TRBV27 and TRBJ1-4): EAQVTQNPRYLITVTGKKLTVTCSQNMNHEYMSWYRQDPGLGLRQIYYSMNVEVTDKGDVPEGYKVSRKEKRNFPLILESPSPNQTSLYFCASSPRQGVATNEKLFFGSGTQLSVL.

This clonotype is deemed medium-sized. CDR3 coding DNA: TGCGCCAGCAGCCAAGATCTCCGGCAGGCAGGTGGCTACACCTTC. This translates into CASSQDLRQAGGYTF. V is TRBV4-3 and J is TRBJ1-2; D is uncertain. The CDR3 extends over 15 amino acids. V was clipped by 0 bases and J by 7 bases, with 15 bases between them. Germline V CDR1 and CDR2: LGHNA, YSLEER.

On this clonotype: An end of the junction does not agree with germline; a read error may underlie this. The chain carries TRBV7-2 and TRBJ2-1, with 11 positions matching TRBD2. The V gene's germline CDR1 is SGHTA and CDR2 FQGNSA. The CDR3 runs 16 residues. The CDR3 DNA sequence: TGTGCCCGCAGCTTAGCCGGGACTAGCGGAAACAATGAGCAGTTCTTC. As protein: CARSLAGTSGNNEQFF.

This clonotype is labeled medium-sized. The chain carries TRBV20-1 and TRBJ2-7; 7 nucleotides line up with TRBD1. This CDR3 comprises 12 residues. Per germline, CDR1 DFQATT and CDR2 SNEGSKA (reference sequence). The chain's CDR3 is CGGETGSYEQYF. The CDR3 DNA is TGCGGAGGAGAGACAGGGAGCTACGAGCAGTACTTC.

This clonotype qualifies as medium-sized. CDR3 bases: TGTGCCAGCAAGGGCTCTGGAAACACCATATATTTT. It specifies CASKGSGNTIYF. The genes are TRBV6-5 and TRBJ1-3, with D hard to call. The CDR3 is made up of 12 amino acids. Germline CDR1 is MNHEY and CDR2 is SVGAGI. The ends were cut back, 7 bases at V and 0 bases at J, with 4 bases in the middle.

This clonotype is classed as medium-sized. The rearrangement links TRBV2 to TRBJ2-3; 7 positions agree with TRBD2. The CDR3 sequence is 13 residues long. The trim removed 7 bases at V and 6 bases at J, leaving 7 bases unmatched. The germline V gene encodes CDR1 SNHLY and CDR2 FYNNEI. The CDR3 sequence: CASMAGVVDTQYF. The CDR3 bases are TGTGCCAGCATGGCGGGAGTGGTGGATACGCAGTATTTT.

This clonotype was counted only a few times. The rearrangement joins TRBV8-2 to TRBJ2-1; TRBD2 reflects the table's D call only, with no check against the DNA. TRBV8-2 is a pseudogene segment. This CDR3 is built from 17 residues. The CDR3 spells CAIGPGGSDIAYNEQFF. As DNA, the CDR3 is TGTGCCATCGGCCCTGGAGGAAGCGACATAGCCTACAATGAGCAGTTCTTC.

By its share, this clonotype is medium-sized. This chain links TRBV9 with TRBJ2-1; no reliable D call. The germline V gene has CDR1 SGDLS and CDR2 YYNGEE. The CDR3 sequence is 11 residues long. With 2 bases removed from V and 9 bases from J, the gap between germline ends came to 6 bases. CDR3 sequence reads: CASSVRGEQFF. The CDR3 coding sequence is TGTGCCAGCAGCGTTCGAGGTGAGCAGTTCTTC. The variable domain in full, completed from reference TRBV9 and TRBJ2-1, reads DSGVTQTPKHLITATGQRVTLRCSPRSGDLSVYWYQQSLDQGLQFLIQYYNGEERAKGNILERFSAQQFPDLHSELNLSSLELGDSALYFCASSVRGEQFFGPGTRLTVL.

By frequency in the sample, this clonotype is medium-sized. J is TRBJ1-2 and V is TRBV6-5; D is ambiguous. This CDR3 contains 12 residues. Per germline, CDR1 MNHEY and CDR2 SVGAGI. V was pared by 5 bases and J by 8 bases, with 12 bases between. The CDR3 DNA reads TGTGCCAGCAGTACCGGGCTTGGGGGCTACACCTTC. Protein product: CASSTGLGGYTF.

Judged by abundance, this clonotype is medium-sized. The chain uses TRBV7-6 and TRBJ2-7, with D tentatively TRBD2 (5 bases). V was pared by 5 bases and J by 0 bases, with 20 bases between. This CDR3 has 17 residues. Per the germline V gene, CDR1 is SGHVS and CDR2 is FNYEAQ. For the CDR3, the DNA is TGTGCCAGCAGCCCCAGAGTTGCGGGCTCCAGCTCCTACGAGCAGTACTTC. Its translation: CASSPRVAGSSSYEQYF.

By share of the sample, this clonotype is medium-sized. The CDR3 sequence: CASSRGTGGNEQFF. DNA for the CDR3: TGCGCCAGCAGCCGTGGGACAGGGGGCAATGAGCAGTTCTTC. J is TRBJ2-1 and V is TRBV5-1; 11 bases fit TRBD1. The V gene's germline CDR1 is SGHRS and CDR2 YFSETQ. The CDR3 runs to 14 residues. Trimming at V came to 4 bases and at J to 6 bases, leaving 3 bases not matched to a gene.

This clonotype ranks as medium-sized (0.01 to 0.1%). The chain joins TRBV12-5 to TRBJ2-1, with 9 bases identical to TRBD1. Germline loops: CDR1 LGHNT, CDR2 FRNRAP. V lost 8 bases, J lost 4 bases, and 3 bases stayed unmatched. The CDR3 covers 13 residues. This CDR3 is CASRDREYNEQFF. In nucleotides, the CDR3 is TGTGCTAGTCGGGACAGGGAGTACAATGAGCAGTTCTTC.

This clonotype is labeled as medium-sized (0.01 to 0.1%). This chain connects TRBV28 to TRBJ1-2, with D perhaps TRBD1 (5 bases). The CDR3 covers 15 residues. Germline assignment: CDR1 MDHEN and CDR2 SYDVKM. Trimming took 2 bases from V and 8 from J, leaving 18 bases between them. The CDR3 sequence is CASSLRDAGRGGYTF. The CDR3 nucleotides read TGTGCCAGCAGTTTAAGGGACGCAGGTCGTGGGGGCTACACCTTC.